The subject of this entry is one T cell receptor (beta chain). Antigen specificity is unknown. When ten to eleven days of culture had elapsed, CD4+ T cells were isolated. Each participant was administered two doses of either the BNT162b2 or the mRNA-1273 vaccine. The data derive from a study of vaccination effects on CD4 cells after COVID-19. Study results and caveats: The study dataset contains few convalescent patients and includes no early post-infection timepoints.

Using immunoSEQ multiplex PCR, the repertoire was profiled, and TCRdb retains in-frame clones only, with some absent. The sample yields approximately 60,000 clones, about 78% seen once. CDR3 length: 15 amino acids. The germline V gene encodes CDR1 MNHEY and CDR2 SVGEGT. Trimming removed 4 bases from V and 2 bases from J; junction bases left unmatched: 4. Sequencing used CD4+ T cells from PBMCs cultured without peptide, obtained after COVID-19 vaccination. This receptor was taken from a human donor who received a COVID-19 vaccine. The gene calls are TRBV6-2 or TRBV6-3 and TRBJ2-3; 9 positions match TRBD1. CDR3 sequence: CASSSGTGHTDTQYF. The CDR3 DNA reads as TGTGCCAGCAGTTCCGGGACAGGGCACACAGATACGCAGTATTTT.